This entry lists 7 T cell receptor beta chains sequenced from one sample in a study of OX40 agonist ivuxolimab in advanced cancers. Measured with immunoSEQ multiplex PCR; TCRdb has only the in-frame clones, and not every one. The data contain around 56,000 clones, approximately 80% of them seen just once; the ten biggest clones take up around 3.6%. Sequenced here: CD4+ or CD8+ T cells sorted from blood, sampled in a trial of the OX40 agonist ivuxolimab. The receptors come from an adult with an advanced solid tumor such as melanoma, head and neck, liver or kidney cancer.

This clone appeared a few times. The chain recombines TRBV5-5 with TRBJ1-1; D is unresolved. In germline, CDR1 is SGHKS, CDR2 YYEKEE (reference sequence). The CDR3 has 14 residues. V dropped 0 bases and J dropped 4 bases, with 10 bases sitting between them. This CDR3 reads CASSLAWQSTEAFF. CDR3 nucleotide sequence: TGTGCCAGCAGCTTGGCCTGGCAGAGCACTGAAGCTTTCTTT.

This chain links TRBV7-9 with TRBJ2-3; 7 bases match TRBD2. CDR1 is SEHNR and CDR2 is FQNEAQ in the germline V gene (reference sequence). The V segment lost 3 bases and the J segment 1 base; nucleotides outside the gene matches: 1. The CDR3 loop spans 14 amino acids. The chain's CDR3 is CASSLLAGTDTQYF. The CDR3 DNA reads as TGTGCCAGCAGCTTGCTAGCGGGCACAGATACGCAGTATTTT.

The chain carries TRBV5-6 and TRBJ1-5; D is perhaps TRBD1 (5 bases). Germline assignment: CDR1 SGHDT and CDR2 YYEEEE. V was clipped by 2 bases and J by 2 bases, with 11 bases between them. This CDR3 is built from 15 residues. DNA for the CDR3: TGTGCCAGCAGCTTCAGGGCGTCGGGCAATCAGCCCCAGCATTTT. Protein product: CASSFRASGNQPQHF.

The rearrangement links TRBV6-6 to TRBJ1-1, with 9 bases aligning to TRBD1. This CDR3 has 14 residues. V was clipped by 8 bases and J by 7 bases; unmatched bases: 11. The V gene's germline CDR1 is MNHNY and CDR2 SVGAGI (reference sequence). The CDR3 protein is CASGRRDRVFEAFF. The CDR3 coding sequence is TGTGCCAGCGGGAGGCGGGACAGGGTTTTTGAAGCTTTCTTT.

As DNA, the CDR3 is TGCGCCAGCAAATCTGGGGCCAACGTCCTGACTTTC. As protein: CASKSGANVLTF. The V gene is TRBV5-1, the J gene TRBJ2-6; D not resolved. The length of the CDR3 is 12 residues. CDR1 SGHRS and CDR2 YFSETQ come from the germline V gene. The V and J ends lost 6 bases and 1 base respectively, with 2 bases between them. The full variable domain, rest sourced from reference TRBV5-1 and TRBJ2-6, is KAGVTQTPRYLIKTRGQQVTLSCSPISGHRSVSWYQQTPGQGLQFLFEYFSETQRNKGNFPGRFSGRQFSNSRSEMNVSTLELGDSALYLCASKSGANVLTFGAGSRLTVL.

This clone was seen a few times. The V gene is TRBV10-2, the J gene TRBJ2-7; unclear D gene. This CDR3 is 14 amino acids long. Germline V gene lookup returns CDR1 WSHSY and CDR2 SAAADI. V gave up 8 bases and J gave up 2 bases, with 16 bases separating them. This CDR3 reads CASALTFGPYEQYF. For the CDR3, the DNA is TGCGCCAGCGCCCTTACCTTTGGACCCTACGAGCAGTACTTC.

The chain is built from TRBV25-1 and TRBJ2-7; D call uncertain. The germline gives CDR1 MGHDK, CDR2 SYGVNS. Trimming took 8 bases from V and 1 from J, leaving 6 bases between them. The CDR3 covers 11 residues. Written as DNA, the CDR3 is TGTGCCAGCTCCTTTTCCTACGAGCAGTACTTC. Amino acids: CASSFSYEQYF.